This T cell receptor (beta chain) was retrieved from a study of cytomegalovirus exposure and HLA in healthy donors (dated by TCRdb to about 2017). Looking at the study overall: In an earlier analysis of fewer than 750 of the donors, under 300 Gb of sequence data and roughly 100 million unique TCR beta sequences from about 179 million T cells were reported. Donor age, sex, ethnicity and CMV serostatus were compiled together with the repertoire data. HLA typing covered class I and class II loci at four-digit resolution. In an earlier analysis of 500 to 650 of the donors, high-throughput TCR beta sequencing was used to judge whether each TCR beta V gene segment behaved as functional or pseudogenic. Of the approximately 400 genotyped donors, approximately 80% were placed in the genetic ancestry cluster associated with self-reported Caucasian donors. In a later analysis, previously published TCR beta repertoires from hundreds of donors were re-analyzed and high-resolution HLA genotyping was added so that TCR occurrence patterns could be studied. Typing coverage varied by locus: roughly 629-630 donors for A, B, C, DRB1 and DQB1; approximately 500 for DQA1; more than 600 for DPA1; some 470 for DPB1. Using immunosequencing, the study profiled T cell repertoires from 500 to 800 subjects and related those repertoires to cytomegalovirus serostatus. The aim of the study was to test whether cataloging public T cell receptors could identify signatures of past pathogen exposure. Four or five DR-DQ haplotypes were handled as single units for association and clustering because linkage in the cohort was strong. To predict cytomegalovirus infection status, the study brought together high-throughput TCR immunosequencing, statistical association of individual TCRs with disease status, and machine learning. Every repertoire in the discovery cohort had been generated on one and the same sequencing platform. Among about 400 genotyped donors of the cohort, an average of approximately 240,000 unique TCR beta nucleotide sequences was sequenced per donor, of which roughly 18% were non-productive. A separate validation cohort of about 110 different subjects was used in addition to the roughly 670-subject first cohort. A later genetic analysis used genome-wide SNP genotypes for 398 of the 666 donors, treating that subset as a discovery cohort. Rather than using new phenotypic data, the later analysis identified candidate immune exposures from TCR beta sequences and from how often those sequences occurred across donors. Around 330 gigabases of sequencing data and approximately 92 million unique TCR sequences made up an early release that covered 500 to 650 HLA-typed donors.

Summary of the overall study and its limitations: The classifier was reported to diagnose cytomegalovirus status with high specificity and sensitivity in both the original and validation cohorts. Correlated functional status among segregating V segments might be attributable to linkage disequilibrium, but an unknown experimental factor could not be ruled out. Three of the identified cytomegalovirus-associated TCR beta chains were confirmed in vitro to be specific for cytomegalovirus antigens. In a later analysis, the rate of TCR association differed among HLA loci, with DRB1 alleles having the most associated TCRs and HLA-C alleles having the fewest. Specific HLA alleles were associated with 18,000 or so TCR beta sequences at a false discovery rate of 0.05 in a later analysis. In the study, 164 TCR beta chains were listed as associated with cytomegalovirus. The presence/absence analyses assumed that sequencing depth was roughly uniform across donors, and that assumption may not be true. It was suggested by the authors that the approach could potentially be generalized to other disease states and immunological phenotypes. An earlier analysis of approximately 540 of the donors showed that most TCR beta V segments appeared in productive rearrangements either about 87% or about 30% of the time, which broadly matched IMGT annotations. Because some donors lacked HLA typing at each locus, the association tests relied only on the typed subset. V-gene and J-gene trimming of TCR beta chains was associated with a missense DCLRE1C variant in a later genetic analysis, and the association was replicated in an independent cohort. In a later analysis, several top co-occurrence clusters were reported to appear linked to parvovirus B19, influenza, CMV and Epstein-Barr virus. In a later analysis, HLA-associated TCR beta chains showed more clonal expansion and lower generation probabilities than non-associated chains that were equally common. The earlier analysis of 450 to 700 of the donors excluded some 15 rarely observed V segments, including chromosome 9 orphons, because counts were too low. Some IMGT-functional V segments, including TRBV6-2 and TRBV6-3, could not be told apart with the 87-base-pair reads, so those segments were excluded. Most TCR sequences were observed very rarely across donors, whereas some public TCRs were present in many individuals. A further reported finding was that TCR beta sequences accurately predicted the HLA-A and HLA-B alleles for most subjects in the first cohort. According to a later analysis, most CMV-associated TCR beta chains appeared to be HLA-restricted, and the HLA associations seemed to be driven largely by CMV exposure. Compared with the roughly 670-donor mean, donors in an Asian-associated ancestry cluster had fewer N-insertions in productive TCRs, according to a later genetic analysis. Assigning TCR associations to individual alleles was difficult when HLA alleles, especially DR and DQ, strongly co-occurred. This cohort had only TCR beta chains sequenced, and the lack of alpha or paired-chain data limited which features could be detected. For the cohort, immune exposure information was limited to CMV serostatus. A cluster of highly shared sequence variants was judged likely to represent a technical artifact of the sequencing pipeline.

To note about this clone: Its antigen has not been determined. Qualities for individual bases were not recorded, and no much larger clone is one base off.

The method was the immunoSEQ multiplex PCR assay. The multiplex PCR relied on a mix of 60 forward primers for TCR Vbeta segments and 13 reverse primers for TCR Jbeta segments. The CDR3 region of rearranged TCR beta genes was amplified from genomic DNA by a multiplex PCR assay. The amplified TCR beta libraries were sequenced on the Illumina HiSeq System as 87-base-pair reads. Processing in the source paper ran as follows. A later analysis counted about 80 million unique TCR beta chains across the 550 to 750 repertoires, and some 11 million of these chains were shared by at least two donors. A nearest-neighbor algorithm error-corrected the raw reads and collapsed the reads into unique sequences, merging closely related sequences to remove PCR and sequencing errors. CDR3 sequences were aligned to IMGT reference sequences to assign V, D and J gene segments. For a sequence to be retained, a match of at least six nucleotides was required to both a V gene segment and a J gene segment. A rearrangement was called productive if the CDR3 had no stop codons and remained in frame with V and J, and every other rearrangement was called non-productive. CDR3 was defined by IMGT convention, running from the second conserved V-encoded cysteine to the conserved J-encoded phenylalanine. The earlier analysis of about 530 of the donors excluded any sequence lacking an unambiguous match to a single V gene segment. In an earlier analysis of around 600 of the donors, V segments were called functional above 56.7% productive rearrangements and were called segregating when the between-donor standard deviation exceeded 5%. A statistical classification framework was built to diagnose cytomegalovirus status from the catalog of TCR beta chain sequences. In a later analysis, TCR nucleotide sequences were compared against IMGT/GENE-DB human TR gene sequences so that V and J genes could be assigned. Using the TCRdist pipeline, a later analysis assigned CDR3 sequences along with most-parsimonious VDJ recombination scenarios. In a later analysis, every TCR beta chain was defined by the combination of its CDR3 amino acid sequence and its V-gene family, and reads without a unique V-gene family were dropped. A later analysis removed 592 highly shared, low-generation-probability nucleotide sequences to deal with suspected cross-contamination and a sequencing artifact. In a later analysis, a clonal expansion index for each public chain was calculated from normalized within-repertoire ranks of inferred template counts. A later analysis computed generation probabilities with a VDJ recombination model fitted to out-of-frame rearrangements, and checked the results against IGoR. Hypergeometric tests were used in a later analysis to score TCR-TCR, TCR-HLA and TCR-CMV co-occurrence, with a repertoire-size bias correction applied to the TCR pairs. False discovery rates were estimated in a later analysis by permuting HLA or CMV assignments 20 times. In a later analysis, co-occurring TCRs were grouped with DBSCAN, and TCRdist sequence similarity was added when clustering was performed within HLA-allele-positive subsets. Repertoires with fewer than 30,000 or more than 120,000 public chains, plus five repertoires with anomalous nucleotide sharing, were excluded from co-occurrence clustering. TCRdb took over this immuneACCESS table, retaining in-frame rearrangements with V and J assigned. Such tables are incomplete; in checked studies, under half of the missing clones stem from an unresolved V gene, and the remainder is unexplained. Clonal size and the V and J genes are those of that table, whereas D and trimming came from the DNA. In this sample the table shows 100,000 to 150,000 clones, over 70% of which occur a single time. The ten largest clones capture around 3% of the sample.

The cohort consisted of hundreds of healthy bone marrow donors. All cohort members were sampled while nominally healthy, although unrecorded immune exposures were likely present. The donor was CMV seronegative and belonged to the group of 380 or so seronegative cohort members. Each donor provided a peripheral blood sample, and peripheral blood mononuclear cells were used for TCR beta sequencing. Genomic DNA extraction from the blood cell samples was performed with the Qiagen DNeasy Blood Extraction Kit. Spanning cysteine to phenylalanine, the CDR3 consists of 19 amino acids. The read is trimmed to its CDR3 DNA, 57 bases read in frame from base 1. Ends trimmed: V by 5 bases, J by 4 bases; bases unmatched to a gene: 19. According to the germline V gene, CDR1 reads SGHVS and CDR2 reads FNYEAQ.

The sample consisted of PBMCs. The rearrangement combines TRBV7-6 with TRBJ2-1; TRBD2 fits 8 bases in the junction. The sequence derives from a woman in her fifties or sixties in good health and CMV-seronegative. CDR3 reads: CASSPQEGVALAEYNEQFF. The nucleotides read TGTGCCAGCAGCCCACAAGAGGGGGTGGCACTAGCGGAGTACAATGAGCAGTTCTTC.